This entry features one T cell receptor beta chain sequence. Other nucleotide sequences in the sample specify the same CDR3. This entry comes from a study of shared clonotypes between healthy human individuals. Genomic DNA of unsorted samples came from roughly 90 million PBMCs. Sequencing used immunoSEQ multiplex PCR; TCRdb keeps in-frame clones, though not all of them. The table has around 500,000 clones, 70% to 80% seen once. V lost 3 bases, J lost 4 bases, and 2 bases stayed unmatched. The germline CDR1 and CDR2 sequences are MDHEN and SYDVKM. The length of the CDR3 is 14 residues. The sequencing sample was made of PBMCs. The receptor was derived from a woman in her 40s in good health. Some clones in this sample may be carry-over from other donors' samples. V and J are TRBV28 and TRBJ2-7; 11 nucleotides match TRBD2. CDR3 sequence reads: CASSLRLAGYEQYF. In DNA, the CDR3 is TGTGCCAGCAGTTTGCGACTAGCGGGGTACGAGCAGTACTTC. Using reference TRBV28 and TRBJ2-7 for the parts outside the CDR3, the full variable domain is DVKVTQSSRYLVKRTGEKVFLECVQDMDHENMFWYRQDPGLGLRLIYFSYDVKMKEKGDIPEGYSVSREKKERFSLILESASTNQTSMYLCASSLRLAGYEQYFGPGTRLTVT.